Presented here are 8 T cell receptor beta chains from one specimen sequenced in a study of blood T cell repertoires in COVID-19. Clones were read by immunoSEQ multiplex PCR, and TCRdb kept only the in-frame ones, dropping some. The table lists about 130,000 clones, roughly 80% of them singletons, with 9.2% in the top ten. The sample comprised PBMCs or T cells enriched from blood (not recorded which). Source of these receptors: a man aged 50 to 59 who had recovered from COVID-19.

The rearrangement joins TRBV11-2 to TRBJ1-2; 12 bases map to TRBD1. The trim removed 4 bases at V and 6 bases at J, leaving 6 bases unmatched. CDR1 is SGHAT and CDR2 is FQNNGV in the germline V gene. The CDR3 has 15 amino acids. The CDR3 bases are TGTGCCAGCAGCTCCGATGGGACAGGGGGCGATGGCTACACCTTC. It encodes CASSSDGTGGDGYTF. Full variable domain (missing parts from reference TRBV11-2 and TRBJ1-2): EAGVAQSPRYKIIEKRQSVAFWCNPISGHATLYWYQQILGQGPKLLIQFQNNGVVDDSQLPKDRFSAERLKGVDSTLKIQPAKLEDSAVYLCASSSDGTGGDGYTFGSGTRLTVV.

This clone was detected a few times. The CDR3 bases are TGTGCCTGGATTACCGGGACAGGGGTTTCACCCCTCCACTTT. This codes for CAWITGTGVSPLHF. The chain couples TRBV30 to TRBJ1-6; 10 bases match TRBD1. The CDR3 runs to 14 residues. CDR1 is GTSNPN and CDR2 is SVGIG in the germline V gene (reference sequence). The V segment lost 4 bases and the J segment 9 bases; nucleotides outside the gene matches: 6.

The rearrangement joins TRBV6-6 to TRBJ2-7, with 11 bases lining up with TRBD2. The trim removed 0 bases at V and 0 bases at J, leaving 1 base unmatched. Germline values: CDR1 MNHNY, CDR2 SVGAGI (reference sequence). CDR3 size: 16 residues. CDR3 amino acids: CASSYSGTSGSYEQYF. CDR3 coding DNA: TGTGCCAGCAGTTACTCCGGGACTAGCGGCTCCTACGAGCAGTACTTC.

The chain joins TRBV14 to TRBJ2-2, with 9 bases fitting TRBD1. This CDR3 has 16 amino acids. CDR1 SGHDN and CDR2 FVKESK come from the germline V gene. Trimming removed 6 bases from V and 3 bases from J; junction bases left unmatched: 8. Here the CDR3 reads CASRPSGTGYTGELFF. The CDR3 coding sequence is TGTGCCAGCAGACCTTCCGGGACAGGGTACACCGGGGAGCTGTTTTTT.

This clone was seen only a few times. V usage is TRBV7-2 and J usage is TRBJ1-4; tentative D call: TRBD1 (6 bases). The germline gives CDR1 SGHTA, CDR2 FQGNSA. The CDR3 spans 15 residues. V gave up 5 bases and J gave up 5 bases, with 15 bases separating them. The CDR3 loop reads CASSGLTGLNEKLFF. CDR3 bases: TGTGCCAGCAGCGGGTTGACAGGCCTGAATGAAAAACTGTTTTTT.

The V gene is TRBV4-3, the J gene TRBJ2-3; TRBD2 aligns across 14 bases. This CDR3 is built from 16 residues. Per germline, CDR1 LGHNA and CDR2 YSLEER. V dropped 4 bases and J dropped 3; count of bases not matched to a gene: 3. The CDR3 loop reads CASSLTSGGETDTQYF. The CDR3, as DNA: TGCGCCAGCAGCCTGACTAGCGGGGGGGAGACAGATACGCAGTATTTT.

This chain joins TRBV19 and TRBJ2-1; 14 bases are shared with TRBD2. V gave up 0 bases and J gave up 2 bases; unmatched junction bases: 3. CDR3 length equals 18 residues. Germline V gene lookup returns CDR1 LNHDA and CDR2 SQIVND (reference sequence). The CDR3 reads CASSIDGGLAGAYNEQFF. For the CDR3, the DNA is TGTGCCAGTAGTATAGATGGGGGACTAGCGGGGGCCTACAATGAGCAGTTCTTC.

The CDR3 nucleotides are TGTGCCAGCAGCTTTCTACGGGGGAATGAGCAGTTCTTC. Encoded protein: CASSFLRGNEQFF. The chain carries TRBV5-5 and TRBJ2-1; perhaps TRBD2 as D (6 bases). The CDR3 runs 13 residues. V was clipped by 2 bases and J by 7 bases, with 10 bases between them. The germline CDR1 and CDR2 sequences are SGHKS and YYEKEE (reference sequence).